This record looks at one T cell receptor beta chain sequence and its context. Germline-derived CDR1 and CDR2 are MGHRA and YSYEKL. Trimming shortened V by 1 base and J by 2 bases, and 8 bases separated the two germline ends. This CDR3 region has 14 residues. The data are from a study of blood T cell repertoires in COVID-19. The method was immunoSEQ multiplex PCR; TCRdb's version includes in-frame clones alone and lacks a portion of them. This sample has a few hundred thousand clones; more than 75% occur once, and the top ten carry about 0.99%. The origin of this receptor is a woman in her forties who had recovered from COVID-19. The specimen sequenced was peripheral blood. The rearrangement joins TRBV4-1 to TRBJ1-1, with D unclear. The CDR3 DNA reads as TGCGCCAGCAGCCAAGGCAGGCTAAACACTGAAGCTTTCTTT. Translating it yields CASSQGRLNTEAFF.